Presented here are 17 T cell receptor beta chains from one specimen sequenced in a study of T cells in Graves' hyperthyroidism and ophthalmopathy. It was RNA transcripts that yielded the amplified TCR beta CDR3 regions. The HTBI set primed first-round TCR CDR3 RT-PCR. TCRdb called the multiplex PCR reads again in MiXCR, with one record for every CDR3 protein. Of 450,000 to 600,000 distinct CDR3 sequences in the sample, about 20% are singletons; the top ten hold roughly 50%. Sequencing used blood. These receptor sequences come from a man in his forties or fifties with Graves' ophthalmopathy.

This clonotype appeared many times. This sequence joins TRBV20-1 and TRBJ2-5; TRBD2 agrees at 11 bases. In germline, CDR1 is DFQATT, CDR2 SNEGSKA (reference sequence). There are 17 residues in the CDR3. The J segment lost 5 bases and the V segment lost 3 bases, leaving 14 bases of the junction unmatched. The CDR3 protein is CSASSGISGGAEETQYF. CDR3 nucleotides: TGCAGTGCTAGTTCGGGAATTAGCGGGGGGGCTGAGGAGACCCAGTACTTC.

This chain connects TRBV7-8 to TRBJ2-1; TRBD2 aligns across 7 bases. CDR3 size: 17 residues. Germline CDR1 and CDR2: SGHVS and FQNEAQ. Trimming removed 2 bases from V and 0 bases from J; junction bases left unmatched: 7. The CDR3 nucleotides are TGTGCCAGCAGCTTATTCGGAAGCGGGATCTCCTACAATGAGCAGTTCTTC. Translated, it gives CASSLFGSGISYNEQFF.

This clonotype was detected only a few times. CDR3: CASSLSTGQPYEQYF. As DNA, the CDR3 is TGTGCCAGCAGCCTCAGTACGGGACAGCCCTACGAGCAGTACTTC. The genes are TRBV7-9 and TRBJ2-7; TRBD1 agrees at 7 bases. The CDR3 extends over 15 amino acids. The V gene's germline CDR1 is SEHNR and CDR2 FQNEAQ (reference sequence). The V and J ends lost 5 bases and 2 bases, in that order; junction bases with no gene match: 9.

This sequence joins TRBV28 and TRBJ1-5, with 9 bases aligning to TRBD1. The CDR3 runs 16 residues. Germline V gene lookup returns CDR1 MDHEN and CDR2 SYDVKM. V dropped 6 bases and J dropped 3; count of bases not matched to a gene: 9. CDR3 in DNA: TGTGCCAGCAGGGCCTCGGGACAGGGTAACAATCAGCCCCAGCATTTT. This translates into CASRASGQGNNQPQHF.

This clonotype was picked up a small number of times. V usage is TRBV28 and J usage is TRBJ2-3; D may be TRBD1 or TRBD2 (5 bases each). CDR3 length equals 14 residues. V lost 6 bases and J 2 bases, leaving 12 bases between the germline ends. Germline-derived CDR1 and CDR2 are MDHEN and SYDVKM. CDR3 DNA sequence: TGTGCCAGCAGCCCTCCGGGGCTCACAGATACGCAGTATTTT. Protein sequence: CASSPPGLTDTQYF.

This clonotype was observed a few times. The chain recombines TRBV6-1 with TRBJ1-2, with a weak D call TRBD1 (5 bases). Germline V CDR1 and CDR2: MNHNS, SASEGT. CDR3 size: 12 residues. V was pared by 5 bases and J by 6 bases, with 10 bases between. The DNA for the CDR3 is TGTGCCAGCAGTCCAGGGACCCATGGCTACACCTTC. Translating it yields CASSPGTHGYTF.

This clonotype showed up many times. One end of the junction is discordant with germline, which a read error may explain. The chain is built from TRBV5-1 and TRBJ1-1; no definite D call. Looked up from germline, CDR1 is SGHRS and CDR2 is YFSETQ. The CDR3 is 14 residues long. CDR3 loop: CASSLGPGNTEAFF. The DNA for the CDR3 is TGTGCCAGCAGCTTAGGCCCAGGGAACACTGAAGCTTTCTTT.

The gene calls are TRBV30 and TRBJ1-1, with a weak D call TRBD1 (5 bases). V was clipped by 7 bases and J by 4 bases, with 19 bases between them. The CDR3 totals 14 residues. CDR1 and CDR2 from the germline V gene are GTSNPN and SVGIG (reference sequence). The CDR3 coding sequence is TGTGCCTCACAAAGGGGACCCTTCGGCACTGAAGCTTTCTTT. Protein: CASQRGPFGTEAFF.

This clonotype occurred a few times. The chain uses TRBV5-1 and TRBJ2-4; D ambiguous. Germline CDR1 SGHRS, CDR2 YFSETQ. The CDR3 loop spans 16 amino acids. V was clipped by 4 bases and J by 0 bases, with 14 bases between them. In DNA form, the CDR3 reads TGCGCCAGCAGCACTGCCCTGGGGAAAGCCAAAAACATTCAGTACTTC. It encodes CASSTALGKAKNIQYF. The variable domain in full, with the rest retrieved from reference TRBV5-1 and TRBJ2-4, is KAGVTQTPRYLIKTRGQQVTLSCSPISGHRSVSWYQQTPGQGLQFLFEYFSETQRNKGNFPGRFSGRQFSNSRSEMNVSTLELGDSALYLCASSTALGKAKNIQYFGAGTRLSVL.

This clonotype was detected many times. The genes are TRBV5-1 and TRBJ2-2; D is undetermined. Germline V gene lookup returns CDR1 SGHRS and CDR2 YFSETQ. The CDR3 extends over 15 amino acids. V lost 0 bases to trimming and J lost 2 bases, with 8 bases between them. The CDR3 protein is CASSLGQLNTGELFF. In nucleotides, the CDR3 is TGCGCCAGCAGCTTGGGCCAGCTTAACACCGGGGAGCTGTTTTTT.

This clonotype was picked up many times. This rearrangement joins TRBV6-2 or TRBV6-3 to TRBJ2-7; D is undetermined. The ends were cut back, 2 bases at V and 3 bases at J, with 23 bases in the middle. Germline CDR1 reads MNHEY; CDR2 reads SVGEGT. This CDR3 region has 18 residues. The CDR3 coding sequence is TGTGCCAGCAGTTACGGTCCGAACATGACTTCAAACTTCTACGAGCAGTACTTC. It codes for CASSYGPNMTSNFYEQYF.

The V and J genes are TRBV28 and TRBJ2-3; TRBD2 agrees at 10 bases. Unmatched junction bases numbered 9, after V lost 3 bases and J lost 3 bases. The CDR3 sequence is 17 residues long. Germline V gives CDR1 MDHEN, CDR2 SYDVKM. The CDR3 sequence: CASSLLDPSGRTDTQYF. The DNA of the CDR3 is TGTGCCAGCAGTTTGCTAGACCCTAGCGGGAGAACAGATACGCAGTATTTT.

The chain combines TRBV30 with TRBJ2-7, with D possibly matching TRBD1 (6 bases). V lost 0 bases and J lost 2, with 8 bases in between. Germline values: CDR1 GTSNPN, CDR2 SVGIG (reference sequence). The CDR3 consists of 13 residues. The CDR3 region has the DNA TGTGCCTGGAGTGTAGGGGGAGCCTACGAGCAGTACTTC. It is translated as CAWSVGGAYEQYF. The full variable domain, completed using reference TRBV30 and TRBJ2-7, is SQTIHQWPATLVQPVGSPLSLECTVEGTSNPNLYWYRQAAGRGLQLLFYSVGIGQISSEVPQNLSASRPQDRQFILSSKKLLLSDSGFYLCAWSVGGAYEQYFGPGTRLTVT.

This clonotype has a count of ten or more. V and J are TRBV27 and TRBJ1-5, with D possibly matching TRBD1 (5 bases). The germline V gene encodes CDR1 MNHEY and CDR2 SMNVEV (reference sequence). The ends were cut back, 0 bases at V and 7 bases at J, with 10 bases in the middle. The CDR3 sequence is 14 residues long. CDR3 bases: TGTGCCAGCAGTTTATCAGGAACAGGACAGCCCCAGCATTTT. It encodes CASSLSGTGQPQHF.

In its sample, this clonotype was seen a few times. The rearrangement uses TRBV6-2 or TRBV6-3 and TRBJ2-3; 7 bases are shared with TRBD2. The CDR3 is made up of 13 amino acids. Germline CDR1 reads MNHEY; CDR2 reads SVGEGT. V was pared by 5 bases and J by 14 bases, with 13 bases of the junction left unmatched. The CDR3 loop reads CASSPSASGIRYF. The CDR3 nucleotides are TGTGCCAGCAGTCCCTCCGCGAGCGGGATTAGGTATTTT.

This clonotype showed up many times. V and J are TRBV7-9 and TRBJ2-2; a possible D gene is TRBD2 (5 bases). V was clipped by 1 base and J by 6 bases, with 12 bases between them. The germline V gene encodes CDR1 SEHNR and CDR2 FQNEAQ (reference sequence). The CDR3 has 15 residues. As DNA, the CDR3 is TGTGCCAGCAGCTTAGGTCCCGCGGAGGCCGGGGAGCTGTTTTTT. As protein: CASSLGPAEAGELFF.

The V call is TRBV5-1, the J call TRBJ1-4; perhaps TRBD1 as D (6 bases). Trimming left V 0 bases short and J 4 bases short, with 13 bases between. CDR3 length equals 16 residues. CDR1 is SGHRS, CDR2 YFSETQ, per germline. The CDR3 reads CASSLVGGGFNEKLFF. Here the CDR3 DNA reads TGCGCCAGCAGCTTGGTAGGGGGAGGCTTTAATGAAAAACTGTTTTTT.